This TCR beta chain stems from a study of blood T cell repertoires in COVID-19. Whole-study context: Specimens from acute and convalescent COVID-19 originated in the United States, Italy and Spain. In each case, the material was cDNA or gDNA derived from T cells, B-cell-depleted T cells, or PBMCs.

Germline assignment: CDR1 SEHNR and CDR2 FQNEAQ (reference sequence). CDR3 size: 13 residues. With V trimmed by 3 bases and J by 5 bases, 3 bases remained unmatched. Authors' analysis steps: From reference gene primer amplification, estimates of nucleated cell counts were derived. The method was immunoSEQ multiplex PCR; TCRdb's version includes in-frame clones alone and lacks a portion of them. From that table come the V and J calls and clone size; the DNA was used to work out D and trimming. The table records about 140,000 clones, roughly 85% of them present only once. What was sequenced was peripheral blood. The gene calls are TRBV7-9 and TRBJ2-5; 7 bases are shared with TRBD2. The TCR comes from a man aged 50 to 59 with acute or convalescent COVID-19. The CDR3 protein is CASSFLAEETQYF. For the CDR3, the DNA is TGTGCCAGCAGCTTTCTAGCGGAGGAGACCCAGTACTTC.